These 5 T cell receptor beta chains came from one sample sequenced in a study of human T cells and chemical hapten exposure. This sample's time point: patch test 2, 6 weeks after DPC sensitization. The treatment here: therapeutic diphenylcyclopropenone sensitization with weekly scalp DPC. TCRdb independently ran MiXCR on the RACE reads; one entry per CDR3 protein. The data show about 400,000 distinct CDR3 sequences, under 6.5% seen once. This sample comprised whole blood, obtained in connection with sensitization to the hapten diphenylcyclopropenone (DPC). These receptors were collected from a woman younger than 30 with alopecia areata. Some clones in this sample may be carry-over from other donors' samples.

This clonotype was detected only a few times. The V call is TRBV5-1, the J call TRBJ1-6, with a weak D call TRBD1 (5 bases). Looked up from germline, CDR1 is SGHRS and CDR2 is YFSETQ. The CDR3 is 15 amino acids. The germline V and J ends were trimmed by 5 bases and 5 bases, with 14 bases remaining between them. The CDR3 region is CASRPGTLDNSPLHF. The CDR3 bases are TGCGCCAGCAGGCCTGGGACGCTAGATAATTCACCCCTCCACTTT.

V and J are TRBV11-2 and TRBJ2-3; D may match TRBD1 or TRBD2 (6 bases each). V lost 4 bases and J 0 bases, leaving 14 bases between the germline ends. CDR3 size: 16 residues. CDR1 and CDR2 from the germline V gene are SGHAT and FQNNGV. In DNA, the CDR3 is TGTGCCAGCAGCTCCCTGGGGGGCAGGAGCACAGATACGCAGTATTTT. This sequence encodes CASSSLGGRSTDTQYF. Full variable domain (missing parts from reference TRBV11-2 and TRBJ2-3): EAGVAQSPRYKIIEKRQSVAFWCNPISGHATLYWYQQILGQGPKLLIQFQNNGVVDDSQLPKDRFSAERLKGVDSTLKIQPAKLEDSAVYLCASSSLGGRSTDTQYFGPGTRLTVL.

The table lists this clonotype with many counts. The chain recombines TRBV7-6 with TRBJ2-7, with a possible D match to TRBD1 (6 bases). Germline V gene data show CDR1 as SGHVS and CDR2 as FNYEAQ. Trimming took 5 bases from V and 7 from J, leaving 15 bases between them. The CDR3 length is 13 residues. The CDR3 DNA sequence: TGTGCCAGCAGCGTACAGGGAACAGGAGAGCAGTACTTC. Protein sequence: CASSVQGTGEQYF.

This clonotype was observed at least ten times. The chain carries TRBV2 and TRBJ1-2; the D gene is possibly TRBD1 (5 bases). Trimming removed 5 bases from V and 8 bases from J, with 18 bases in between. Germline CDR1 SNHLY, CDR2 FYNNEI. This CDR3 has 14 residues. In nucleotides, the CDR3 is TGTGCCAGCAGTATCTCCAAGGGGCTGAACGGCTACACCTTC. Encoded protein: CASSISKGLNGYTF. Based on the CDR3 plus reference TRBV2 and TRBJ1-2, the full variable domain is EPEVTQTPSHQVTQMGQEVILRCVPISNHLYFYWYRQILGQKVEFLVSFYNNEISEKSEIFDDQFSVERPDGSNFTLKIRSTKLEDSAMYFCASSISKGLNGYTFGSGTRLTVV.

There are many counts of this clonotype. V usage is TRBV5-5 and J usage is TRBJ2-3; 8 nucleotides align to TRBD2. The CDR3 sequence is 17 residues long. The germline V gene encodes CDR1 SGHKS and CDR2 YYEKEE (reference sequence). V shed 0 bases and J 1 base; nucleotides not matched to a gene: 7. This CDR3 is CASSLGLLRGGTDTQYF. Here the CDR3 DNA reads TGTGCCAGCAGCTTGGGACTTTTGCGGGGGGGCACAGATACGCAGTATTTT.